This T cell receptor (beta chain) appears in the sequencing data of a study of T-cell memory formation after mild COVID-19. Germline V lookup: CDR1 SGHTA, CDR2 FQGNSA. The CDR3 loop spans 14 amino acids. V shed 6 bases, J shed 9 bases, and the junction held 11 bases outside the gene matches. This clonotype was seen many times. Its specificity is not known. General study results and limits: What remained unconfirmed was the SARS-CoV-2 specificity of second-wave clones peaking on day 37.

MiXCR, applied by TCRdb to the 5' RACE reads, yields one record per CDR3 protein. The sample lists roughly 280,000 distinct CDR3 sequences; around 16% were seen once. This sequence was found in a man between 18 and 29 years old who had mild COVID-19 (a few samples of this study predate the infection). Cell type and time point are not known. The J gene is TRBJ2-1, the V gene TRBV7-2; 7 nucleotides match TRBD1. The sequenced sample consisted of PBMCs or a T cell subset sorted from them (not recorded which). Here the CDR3 reads CASRLARGSSEQFF. The CDR3, as DNA: TGTGCCAGCAGGCTCGCCAGGGGGTCCAGTGAGCAGTTCTTC. The full variable domain, rest sourced from reference TRBV7-2 and TRBJ2-1, is GAGVSQSPSNKVTEKGKDVELRCDPISGHTALYWYRQSLGQGLEFLIYFQGNSAPDKSGLPSDRFSAERTGGSVSTLTIQRTQQEDSAVYLCASRLARGSSEQFFGPGTRLTVL.